The 5 T cell receptor beta chains below come from one sample, sequenced in a study of cytomegalovirus exposure and HLA in healthy donors. Both 60 Vbeta primers and 13 Jbeta primers went into the PCR. Clones were sequenced by immunoSEQ multiplex PCR, and TCRdb holds only the in-frame ones, with some missing. This table holds about 180,000 clones, 70% to 85% found once. The sequenced material came from PBMCs. Receptor source: a girl aged 2 to 9 in good health and CMV-seropositive.

The chain uses TRBV5-1 and TRBJ2-7; 11 nucleotides align to TRBD1. Germline CDR1 reads SGHRS; CDR2 reads YFSETQ. With 2 bases clipped from V and 9 bases from J, the junction kept 7 bases outside the gene matches. There are 14 residues in the CDR3. This CDR3 is CASSFRTGGGLQYF. The CDR3 DNA reads as TGCGCCAGCAGCTTCCGGACAGGGGGCGGGTTGCAGTACTTC. The variable domain in full, with the rest retrieved from reference TRBV5-1 and TRBJ2-7, is KAGVTQTPRYLIKTRGQQVTLSCSPISGHRSVSWYQQTPGQGLQFLFEYFSETQRNKGNFPGRFSGRQFSNSRSEMNVSTLELGDSALYLCASSFRTGGGLQYFGPGTRLTVT.

This chain joins TRBV6-6 and TRBJ1-1; 8 bases fit TRBD1. The germline V gene has CDR1 MNHNY and CDR2 SVGAGI (reference sequence). The CDR3 extends over 14 amino acids. V lost 3 bases to trimming and J lost 7 bases; unmatched junction nucleotides: 7. CDR3 DNA sequence: TGTGCCAGCAGTTATCGTGACAGGGGCTTTGAAGCTTTCTTT. Amino acids: CASSYRDRGFEAFF.

In its sample, this clone was seen a few times. The chain joins TRBV30 to TRBJ2-2, with unresolved D. CDR3 length: 13 residues. Germline V lookup: CDR1 GTSNPN, CDR2 SVGIG (reference sequence). Trimming cost V 3 bases and J 4 bases, with 9 bases left between them. CDR3: CAWRAYFTGELFF. DNA of the CDR3: TGTGCCTGGAGAGCGTATTTCACCGGGGAGCTGTTTTTT.

The chain carries TRBV29-1 and TRBJ2-7, with TRBD1 as a possible D gene (6 bases). The V end lost 4 bases, the J end lost 1 base, and 20 bases lay between the germline ends. Germline assignment: CDR1 SQVTM and CDR2 ANQGSEA. The CDR3 sequence is 16 residues long. In DNA form, the CDR3 reads TGCAGCGTTGGTTTTTTGGGGGCGAGGGGATCCTACGAGCAGTACTTC. This translates into CSVGFLGARGSYEQYF.

This sequence joins TRBV6-5 and TRBJ1-2; no clear D gene. Germline CDR1 and CDR2: MNHEY and SVGAGI. The V gene lost 0 bases and the J gene lost 1 base, with 6 bases spanning the gap. This CDR3 comprises 14 residues. For the CDR3, the DNA is TGTGCCAGCAGTTACTCGTCGTTTAACTATGGCTACACCTTC. Amino acid sequence: CASSYSSFNYGYTF.